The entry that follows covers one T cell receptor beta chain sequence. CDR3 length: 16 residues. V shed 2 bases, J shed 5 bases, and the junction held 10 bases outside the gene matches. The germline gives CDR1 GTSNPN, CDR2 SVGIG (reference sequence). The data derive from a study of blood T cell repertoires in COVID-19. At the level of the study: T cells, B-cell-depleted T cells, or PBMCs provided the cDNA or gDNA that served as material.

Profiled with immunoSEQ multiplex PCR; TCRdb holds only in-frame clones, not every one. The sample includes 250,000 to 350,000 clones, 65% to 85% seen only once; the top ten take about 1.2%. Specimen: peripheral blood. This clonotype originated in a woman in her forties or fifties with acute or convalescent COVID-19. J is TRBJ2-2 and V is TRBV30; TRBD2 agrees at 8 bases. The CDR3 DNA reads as TGTGCCTGGAGTCAACTGGCTAGCGGGCGGACCGGGGAGCTGTTTTTT. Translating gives CAWSQLASGRTGELFF.